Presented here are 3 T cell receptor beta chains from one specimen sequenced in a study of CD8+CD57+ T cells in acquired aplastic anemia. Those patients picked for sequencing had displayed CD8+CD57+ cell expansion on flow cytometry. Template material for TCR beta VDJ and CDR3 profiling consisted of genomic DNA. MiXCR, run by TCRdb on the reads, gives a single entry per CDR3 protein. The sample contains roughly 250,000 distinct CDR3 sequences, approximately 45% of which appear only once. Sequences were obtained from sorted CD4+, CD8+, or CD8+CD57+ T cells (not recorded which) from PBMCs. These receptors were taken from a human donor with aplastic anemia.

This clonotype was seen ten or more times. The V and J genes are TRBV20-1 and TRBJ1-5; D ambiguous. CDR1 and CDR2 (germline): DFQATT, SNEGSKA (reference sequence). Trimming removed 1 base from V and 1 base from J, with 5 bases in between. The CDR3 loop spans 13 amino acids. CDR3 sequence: CSARVGSNQPQHF. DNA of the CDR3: TGCAGTGCTAGAGTGGGGAGCAATCAGCCCCAGCATTTT.

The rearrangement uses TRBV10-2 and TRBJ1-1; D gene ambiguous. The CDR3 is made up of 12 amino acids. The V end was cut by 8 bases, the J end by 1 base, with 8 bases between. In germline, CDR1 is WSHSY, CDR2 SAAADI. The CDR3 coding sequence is TGCGCCAGCGCTCGGCCGAACACTGAAGCTTTCTTT. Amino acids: CASARPNTEAFF.

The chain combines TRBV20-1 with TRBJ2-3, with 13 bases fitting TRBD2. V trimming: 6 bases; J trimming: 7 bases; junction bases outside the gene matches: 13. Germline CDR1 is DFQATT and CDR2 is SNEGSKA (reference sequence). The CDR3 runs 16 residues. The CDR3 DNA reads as TGCAGTGCGCTGATGCGGACTAGCGGGGGAGGTCATACGCAGTATTTT. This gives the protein CSALMRTSGGGHTQYF.